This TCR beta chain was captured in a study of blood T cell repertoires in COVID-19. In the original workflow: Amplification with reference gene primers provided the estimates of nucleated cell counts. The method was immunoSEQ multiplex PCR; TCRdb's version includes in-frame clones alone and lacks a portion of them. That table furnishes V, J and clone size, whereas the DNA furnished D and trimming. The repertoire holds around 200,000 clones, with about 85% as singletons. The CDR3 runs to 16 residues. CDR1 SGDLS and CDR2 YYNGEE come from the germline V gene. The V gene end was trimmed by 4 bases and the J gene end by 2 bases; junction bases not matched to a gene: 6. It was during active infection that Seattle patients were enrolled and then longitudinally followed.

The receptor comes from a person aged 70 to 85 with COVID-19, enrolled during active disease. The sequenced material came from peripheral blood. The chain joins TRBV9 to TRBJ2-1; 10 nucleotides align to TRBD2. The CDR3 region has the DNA TGTGCCAGCAGCCCTCTAGCGGGAGCCACCTACAATGAGCAGTTCTTC. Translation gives CASSPLAGATYNEQFF.